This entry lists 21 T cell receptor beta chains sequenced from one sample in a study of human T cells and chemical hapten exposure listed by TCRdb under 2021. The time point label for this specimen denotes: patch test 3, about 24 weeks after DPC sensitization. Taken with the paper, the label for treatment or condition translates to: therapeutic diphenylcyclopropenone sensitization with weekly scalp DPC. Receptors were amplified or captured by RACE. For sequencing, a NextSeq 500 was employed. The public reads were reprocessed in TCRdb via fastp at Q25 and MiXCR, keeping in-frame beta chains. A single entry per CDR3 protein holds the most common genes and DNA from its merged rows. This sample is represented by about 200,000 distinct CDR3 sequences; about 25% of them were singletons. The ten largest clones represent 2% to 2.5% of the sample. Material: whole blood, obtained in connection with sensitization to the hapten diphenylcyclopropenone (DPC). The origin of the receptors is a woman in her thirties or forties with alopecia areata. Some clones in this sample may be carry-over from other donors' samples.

In DNA form, the CDR3 reads TGTGCCAGCAGTCGACTGGCCTACGAGCAGTACTTC. It yields the protein CASSRLAYEQYF. The chain carries TRBV6-2 or TRBV6-3 and TRBJ2-7, with no clear D. With 5 bases removed from V and 2 bases from J, the gap between germline ends came to 7 bases. CDR3 length: 12 residues. Germline CDR1 MNHEY, CDR2 SVGEGT.

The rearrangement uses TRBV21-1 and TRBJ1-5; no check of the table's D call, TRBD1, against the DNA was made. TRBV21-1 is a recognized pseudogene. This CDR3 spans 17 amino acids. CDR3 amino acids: CASSKVRTGGPSQPQHF. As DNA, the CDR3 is TGTGCCAGCAGCAAAGTGCGGACAGGGGGCCCGAGTCAGCCCCAGCATTTT.

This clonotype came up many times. The CDR3 DNA is TGTGCCAGCAGTCACGGGACTAGCTTTGCCGACACCGGGGAGCTGTTTTTT. Its protein product is CASSHGTSFADTGELFF. The V call is TRBV4-2, the J call TRBJ2-2; 9 positions match TRBD2. The germline gives CDR1 LGHNA, CDR2 YNFKEQ. CDR3 size: 17 residues. Trimming cost V 6 bases and J 3 bases; bases outside gene matches: 11.

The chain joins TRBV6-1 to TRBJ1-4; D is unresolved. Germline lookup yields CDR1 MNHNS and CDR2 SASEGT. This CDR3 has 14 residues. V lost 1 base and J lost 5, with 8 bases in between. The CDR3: CASSEVAKNEKLFF. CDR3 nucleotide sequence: TGTGCCAGCAGTGAAGTGGCGAAGAATGAAAAACTGTTTTTT.

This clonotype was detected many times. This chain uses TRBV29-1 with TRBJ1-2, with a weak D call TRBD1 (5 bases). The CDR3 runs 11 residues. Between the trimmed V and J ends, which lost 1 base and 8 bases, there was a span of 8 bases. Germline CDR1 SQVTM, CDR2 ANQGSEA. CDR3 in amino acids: CSVEGQFGYTF. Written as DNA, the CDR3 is TGCAGCGTTGAAGGACAGTTCGGCTACACCTTC. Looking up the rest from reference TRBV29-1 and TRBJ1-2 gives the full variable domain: SAVISQKPSRDICQRGTSLTIQCQVDSQVTMMFWYRQQPGQSLTLIATANQGSEATYESGFVIDKFPISRPNLTFSTLTVSNMSPEDSSIYLCSVEGQFGYTFGSGTRLTVV.

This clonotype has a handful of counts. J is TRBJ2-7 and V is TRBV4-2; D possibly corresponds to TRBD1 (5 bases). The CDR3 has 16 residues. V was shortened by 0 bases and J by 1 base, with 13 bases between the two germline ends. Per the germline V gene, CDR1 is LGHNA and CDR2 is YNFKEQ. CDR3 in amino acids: CASSQDFGRASYEQYF. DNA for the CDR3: TGTGCCAGCAGCCAAGATTTCGGCAGGGCGTCCTACGAGCAGTACTTC.

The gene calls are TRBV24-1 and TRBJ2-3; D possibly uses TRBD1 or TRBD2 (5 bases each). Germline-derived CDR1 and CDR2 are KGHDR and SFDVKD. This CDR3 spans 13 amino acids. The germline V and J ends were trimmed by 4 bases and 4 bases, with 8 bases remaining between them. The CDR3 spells CATSDQGPDTQYF. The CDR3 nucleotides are TGTGCCACCAGTGACCAGGGACCAGATACGCAGTATTTT.

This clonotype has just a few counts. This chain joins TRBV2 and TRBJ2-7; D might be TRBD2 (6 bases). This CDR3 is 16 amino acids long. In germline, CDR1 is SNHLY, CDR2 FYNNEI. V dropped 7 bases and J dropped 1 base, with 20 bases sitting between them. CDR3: CASNNPLARASYEQYF. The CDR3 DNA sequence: TGTGCCAGCAACAACCCACTAGCCCGGGCGTCCTACGAGCAGTACTTC.

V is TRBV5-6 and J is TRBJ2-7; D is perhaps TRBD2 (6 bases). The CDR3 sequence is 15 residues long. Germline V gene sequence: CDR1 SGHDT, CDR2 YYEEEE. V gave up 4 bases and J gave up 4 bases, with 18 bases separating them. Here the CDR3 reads CASSPRGLLLYEQYF. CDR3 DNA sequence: TGTGCCAGCAGCCCACGGGGACTCCTACTTTACGAGCAGTACTTC.

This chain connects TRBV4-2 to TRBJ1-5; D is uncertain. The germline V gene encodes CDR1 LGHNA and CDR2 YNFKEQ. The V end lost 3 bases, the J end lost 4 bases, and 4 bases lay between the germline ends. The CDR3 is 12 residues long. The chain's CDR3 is CASSHDNQPQHF. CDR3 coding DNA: TGTGCCAGCAGCCACGATAATCAGCCCCAGCATTTT.

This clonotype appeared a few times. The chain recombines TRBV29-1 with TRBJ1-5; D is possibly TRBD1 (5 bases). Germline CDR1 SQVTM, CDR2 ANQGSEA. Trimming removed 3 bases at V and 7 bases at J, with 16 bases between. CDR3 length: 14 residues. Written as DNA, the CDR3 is TGCAGCGTTGACAGGGACCCCGAAGGGCAGCCCCAGCATTTT. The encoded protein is CSVDRDPEGQPQHF.

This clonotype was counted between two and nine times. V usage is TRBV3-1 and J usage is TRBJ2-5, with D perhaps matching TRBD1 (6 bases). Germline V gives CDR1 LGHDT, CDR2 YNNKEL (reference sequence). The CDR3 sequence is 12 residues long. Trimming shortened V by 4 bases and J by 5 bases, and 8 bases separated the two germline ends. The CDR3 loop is CASSRDMETQYF. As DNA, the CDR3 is TGTGCCAGCAGCCGGGACATGGAGACCCAGTACTTC.

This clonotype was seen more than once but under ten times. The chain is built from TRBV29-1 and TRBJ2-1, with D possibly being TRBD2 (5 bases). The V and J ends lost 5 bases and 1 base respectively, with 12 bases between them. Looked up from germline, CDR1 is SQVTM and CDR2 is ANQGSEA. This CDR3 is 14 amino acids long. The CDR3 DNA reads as TGCAGCGTTATCGGGGATGGGTCCTACAATGAGCAGTTCTTC. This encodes CSVIGDGSYNEQFF.

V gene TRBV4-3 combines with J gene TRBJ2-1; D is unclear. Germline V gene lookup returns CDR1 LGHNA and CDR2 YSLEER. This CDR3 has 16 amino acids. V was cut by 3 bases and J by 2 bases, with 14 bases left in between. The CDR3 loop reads CASSQSTTNPYNEQFF. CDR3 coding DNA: TGCGCCAGCAGCCAGTCTACAACGAACCCCTACAATGAGCAGTTCTTC.

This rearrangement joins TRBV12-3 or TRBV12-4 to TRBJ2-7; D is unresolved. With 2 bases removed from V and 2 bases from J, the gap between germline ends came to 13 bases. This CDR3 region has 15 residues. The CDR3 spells CASSLNSLSPYEQYF. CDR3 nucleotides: TGTGCCAGCAGTTTAAACAGCTTGTCTCCCTACGAGCAGTACTTC.

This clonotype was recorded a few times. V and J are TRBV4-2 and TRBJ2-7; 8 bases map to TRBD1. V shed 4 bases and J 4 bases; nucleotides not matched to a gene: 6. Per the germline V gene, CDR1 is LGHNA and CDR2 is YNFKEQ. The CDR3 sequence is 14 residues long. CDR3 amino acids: CASSPRGQGYEQYF. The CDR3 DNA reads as TGTGCCAGCAGCCCCCGCGGACAGGGATACGAGCAGTACTTC.

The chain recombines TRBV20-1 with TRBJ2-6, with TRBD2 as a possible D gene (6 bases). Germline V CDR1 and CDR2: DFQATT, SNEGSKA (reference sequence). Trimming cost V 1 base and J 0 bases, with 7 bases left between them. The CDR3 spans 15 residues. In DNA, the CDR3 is TGCAGTGCTAGAGCCGGGAGCTCTGGGGCCAACGTCCTGACTTTC. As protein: CSARAGSSGANVLTF.

The CDR3 coding sequence is TGTGCCAGCAGTTTAGCGTGGGTTTCAGGGAGGCCCTACGAGCAGTACTTC. Translated, it gives CASSLAWVSGRPYEQYF. V and J are TRBV27 and TRBJ2-7; D might be TRBD2 (6 bases). The CDR3 totals 17 residues. The V and J ends lost 2 bases and 2 bases respectively, with 19 bases between them. Germline V gives CDR1 MNHEY, CDR2 SMNVEV (reference sequence).

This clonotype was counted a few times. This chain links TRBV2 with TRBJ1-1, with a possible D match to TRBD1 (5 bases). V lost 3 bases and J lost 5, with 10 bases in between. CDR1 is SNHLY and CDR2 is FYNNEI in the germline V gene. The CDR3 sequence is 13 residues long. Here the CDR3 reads CASSDRELTEAFF. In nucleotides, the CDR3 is TGTGCCAGCAGTGACAGGGAATTAACTGAAGCTTTCTTT.

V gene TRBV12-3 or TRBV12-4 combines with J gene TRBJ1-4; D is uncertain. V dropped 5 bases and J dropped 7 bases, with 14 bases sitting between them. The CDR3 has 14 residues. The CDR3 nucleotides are TGTGCCAGCAGTCCGGGCGCCGGGCGTGAAAAACTGTTTTTT. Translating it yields CASSPGAGREKLFF.

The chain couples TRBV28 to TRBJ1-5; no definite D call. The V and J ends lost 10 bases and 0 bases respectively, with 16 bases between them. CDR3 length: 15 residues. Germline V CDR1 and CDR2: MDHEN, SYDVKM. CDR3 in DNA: TGTGCCACCAGACCGGACGGAGTTAGCAATCAGCCCCAGCATTTT. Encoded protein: CATRPDGVSNQPQHF.